These T cell receptor beta chains were read from a single sample in a study of patients and donors after allogeneic stem cell transplantation. Each CDR3 protein gets one entry after TCRdb re-called the RT-PCR reads with MiXCR. The table has some 230,000 distinct CDR3 sequences, roughly 14% seen once; the top ten hold roughly 10%. The sample consisted of blood, either unsorted or a sorted T cell fraction (not recorded which). All receptors come from a human donor who was either an allogeneic HSCT recipient or a stem cell or donor lymphocyte infusion donor (not recorded which). It is not recorded whose cells these are; they may come from a transplant donor. The CDR3 runs from the conserved cysteine through the conserved F or W. A D gene is named only where the DNA matches it firmly. Clone size is stated in some rows and not others, as once, few, many or a class when expanded.

>.|13|.|TRBV4-2|TRBJ1-4
CASSRNHDEKLFF
TGTGCCAGCAGCCGGAACCACGATGAAAAACTGTTTTTT
>TRBD1|16|few|TRBV5-4|TRBJ1-6
CASSKPGQGDNSPLHF
TGTGCCAGCAGCAAACCGGGACAGGGGGATAATTCACCCCTCCACTTT
>TRBD1|17|.|TRBV28|TRBJ1-2
CASSQFIPGGAIYGYTF
TGTGCCAGCAGCCAATTCATCCCAGGGGGCGCGATATATGGCTACACCTTC
>.|13|few|TRBV12-3/TRBV12-4|TRBJ1-5
CASSFQGSQPQHF
TGTGCCAGCAGTTTCCAGGGCAGTCAGCCCCAGCATTTT
>.|12|few|TRBV20-1|TRBJ1-2
CSAHRGRDGYTF
TGCAGTGCCCACCGGGGGAGGGATGGCTACACCTTC
>.|15|.|TRBV13|TRBJ2-4
CASSLAGGGENIQYF
TGTGCCAGCAGCTTAGCGGGGGGCGGTGAAAACATTCAGTACTTC
>.|13|few|TRBV27|TRBJ2-1
CASSLFVYNEQFF
TGTGCCAGCAGTTTATTTGTCTACAATGAGCAGTTCTTC
>.|13|.|TRBV11-3|TRBJ2-1
CASMEFRYNEQFF
TGTGCCAGCATGGAGTTTCGCTACAATGAGCAGTTCTTC
>.|19|few|TRBV19|TRBJ1-6
CASSIDRNPGGSIVSPLHF
TGTGCCAGTAGTATAGATCGGAACCCAGGTGGATCGATCGTCTCACCCCTCCACTTT
>TRBD1|15|many|TRBV29-1|TRBJ1-1
CSVSRIGTASTEAFF
TGCAGCGTTTCGAGAATCGGGACAGCGAGCACTGAAGCTTTCTTT
>.|14|.|TRBV2|TRBJ2-5
CASSDPRSRETQYF
TGTGCCAGCAGTGACCCCAGGTCGAGGGAGACCCAGTACTTC